This T cell receptor (beta chain) is from a study of Ad26.COV2.S vaccination and SARS-CoV-2 variants. Study at large: Donor allocation was to the COV1001 Ad26.COV2.S trial arm. Intramuscular Ad26.COV2.S at 5x10^10 or 1x10^11 viral particles.

The repertoire was sequenced with immunoSEQ multiplex PCR; TCRdb's copy has only in-frame clones and lacks some. The sample contains about 280,000 clones, 87% of which appear only once. Indicated treatment: 15 to 20 received Ad26.COV2.S at low or high dose, single or two shots; about 5 received placebo; per-sample allocation not given. Sampling was performed 63 days after the first vaccine or placebo injection. The CDR3 loop spans 18 amino acids. This clone was detected only a few times. The antigen remains unidentified. Overall study findings and caveats: Placebo recipients and vaccine recipients were similar in non-spike TCR breadth. After vaccination, reports described spike-specific CD8+ and CD4+ T cell responses as showing substantial breadth.

This clonotype was obtained from a person aged 18-60 years who received the Ad26.COV2.S COVID-19 vaccine or a placebo. V is TRBV1 and J is TRBJ2-7; the D call of TRBD2 is as the table states it, not checked on the DNA. TRBV1 is described as a pseudogene. Sequenced material: peripheral blood, taken in a trial of Ad26.COV2.S vaccine versus placebo. The CDR3 region is CTSSHLGLAGAPPYEQYF. The CDR3 nucleotides are TGCACCAGCAGCCATCTCGGACTAGCGGGAGCACCTCCCTACGAGCAGTACTTC.